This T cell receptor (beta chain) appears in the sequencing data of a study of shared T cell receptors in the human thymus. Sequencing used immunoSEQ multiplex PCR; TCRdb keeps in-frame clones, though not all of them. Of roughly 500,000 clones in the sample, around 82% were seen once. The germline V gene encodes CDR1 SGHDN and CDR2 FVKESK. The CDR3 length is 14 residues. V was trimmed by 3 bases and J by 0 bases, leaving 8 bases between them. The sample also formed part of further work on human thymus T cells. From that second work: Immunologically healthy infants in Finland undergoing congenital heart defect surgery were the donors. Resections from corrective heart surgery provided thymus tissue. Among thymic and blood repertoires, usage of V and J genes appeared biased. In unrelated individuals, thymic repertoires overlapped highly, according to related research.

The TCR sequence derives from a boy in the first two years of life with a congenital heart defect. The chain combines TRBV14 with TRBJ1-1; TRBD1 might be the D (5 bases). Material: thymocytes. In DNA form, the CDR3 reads TGTGCCAGCAGCCATGGGGGGATGAACACTGAAGCTTTCTTT. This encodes CASSHGGMNTEAFF. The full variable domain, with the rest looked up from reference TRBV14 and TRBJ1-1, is EAGVTQFPSHSVIEKGQTVTLRCDPISGHDNLYWYRRVMGKEIKFLLHFVKESKQDESGMPNNRFLAERTGGTYSTLKVQPAELEDSGVYFCASSHGGMNTEAFFGQGTRLTVV.